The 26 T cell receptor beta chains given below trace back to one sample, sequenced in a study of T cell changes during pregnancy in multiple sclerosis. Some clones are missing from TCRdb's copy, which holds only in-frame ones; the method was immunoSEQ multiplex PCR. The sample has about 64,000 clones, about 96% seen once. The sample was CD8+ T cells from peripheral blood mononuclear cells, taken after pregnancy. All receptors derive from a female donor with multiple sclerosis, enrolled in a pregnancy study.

CDR3 residues: CASSSGTQYF. The CDR3 nucleotides read TGTGCCAGCAGTAGCGGGACCCAGTACTTC. The chain carries TRBV2 and TRBJ2-5; a weak D match, TRBD2 (5 bases). Between the trimmed V and J ends, which lost 5 bases and 7 bases, there was a span of 5 bases. Germline CDR1 SNHLY, CDR2 FYNNEI. This CDR3 has 10 residues.

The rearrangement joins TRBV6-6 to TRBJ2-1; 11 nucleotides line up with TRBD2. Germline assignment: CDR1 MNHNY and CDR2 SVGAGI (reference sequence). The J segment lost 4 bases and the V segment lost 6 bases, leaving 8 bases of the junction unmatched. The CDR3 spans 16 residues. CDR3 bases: TGTGCCAGCAGGCCAACGGGACTAGCGGAGTACAATGAGCAGTTCTTC. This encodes CASRPTGLAEYNEQFF.

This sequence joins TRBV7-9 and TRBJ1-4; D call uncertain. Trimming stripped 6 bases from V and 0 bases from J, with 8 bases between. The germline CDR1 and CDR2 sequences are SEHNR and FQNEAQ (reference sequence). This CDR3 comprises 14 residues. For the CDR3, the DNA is TGTGCCAGCAGAGCGTGGCCAACTAATGAAAAACTGTTTTTT. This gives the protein CASRAWPTNEKLFF.

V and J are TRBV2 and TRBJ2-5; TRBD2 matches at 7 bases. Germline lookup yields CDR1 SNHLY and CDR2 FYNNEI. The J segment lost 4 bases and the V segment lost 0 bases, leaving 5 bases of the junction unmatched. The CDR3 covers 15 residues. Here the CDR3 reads CASSEALAVPETQYF. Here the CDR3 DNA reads TGTGCCAGCAGTGAAGCCCTAGCGGTCCCAGAGACCCAGTACTTC.

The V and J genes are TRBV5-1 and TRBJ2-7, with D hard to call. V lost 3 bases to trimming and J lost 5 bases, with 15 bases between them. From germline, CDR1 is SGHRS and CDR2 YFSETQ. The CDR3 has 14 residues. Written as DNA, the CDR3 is TGCGCCAGCAGCTGGCGGAACATCCGCAACGAGCAGTACTTC. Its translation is CASSWRNIRNEQYF.

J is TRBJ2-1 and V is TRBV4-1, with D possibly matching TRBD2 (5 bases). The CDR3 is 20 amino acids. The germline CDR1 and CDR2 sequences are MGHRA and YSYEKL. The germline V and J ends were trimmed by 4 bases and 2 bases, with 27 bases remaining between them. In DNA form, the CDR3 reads TGCGCCAGCAGCCCGCAGGTAGCAGAAGCGGAGGCCGCCGCCTACAATGAGCAGTTCTTC. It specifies CASSPQVAEAEAAAYNEQFF.

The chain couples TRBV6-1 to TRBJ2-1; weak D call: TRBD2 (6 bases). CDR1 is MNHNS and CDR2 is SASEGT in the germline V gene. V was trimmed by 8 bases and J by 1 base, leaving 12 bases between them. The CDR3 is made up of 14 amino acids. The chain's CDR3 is CASETRLSYNEQFF. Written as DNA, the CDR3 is TGTGCCAGCGAGACTAGGTTGTCCTACAATGAGCAGTTCTTC.

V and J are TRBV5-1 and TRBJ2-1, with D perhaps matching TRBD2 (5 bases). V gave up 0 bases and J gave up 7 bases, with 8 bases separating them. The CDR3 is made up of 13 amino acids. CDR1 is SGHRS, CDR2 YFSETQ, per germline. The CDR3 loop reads CASSLGRGNEQFF. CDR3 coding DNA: TGCGCCAGCAGCTTGGGTCGGGGTAATGAGCAGTTCTTC.

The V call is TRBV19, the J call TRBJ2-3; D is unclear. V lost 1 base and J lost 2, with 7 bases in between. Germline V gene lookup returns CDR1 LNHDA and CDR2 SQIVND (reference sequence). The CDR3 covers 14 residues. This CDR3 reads CASSIGHLTDTQYF. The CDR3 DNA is TGTGCCAGTAGTATAGGACATCTCACAGATACGCAGTATTTT.

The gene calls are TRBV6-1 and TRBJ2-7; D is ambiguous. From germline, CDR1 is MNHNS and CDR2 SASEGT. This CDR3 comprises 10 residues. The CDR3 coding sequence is TGTGCGACTCTGCTGGGCGAGCAGTACTTC. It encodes CATLLGEQYF.

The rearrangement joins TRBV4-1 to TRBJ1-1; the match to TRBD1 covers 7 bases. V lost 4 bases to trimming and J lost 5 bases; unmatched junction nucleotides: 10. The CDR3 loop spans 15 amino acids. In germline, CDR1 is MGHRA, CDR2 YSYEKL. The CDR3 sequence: CASSRGEGADTEAFF. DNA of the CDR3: TGCGCCAGCAGCCGGGGTGAGGGGGCAGATACTGAAGCTTTCTTT.

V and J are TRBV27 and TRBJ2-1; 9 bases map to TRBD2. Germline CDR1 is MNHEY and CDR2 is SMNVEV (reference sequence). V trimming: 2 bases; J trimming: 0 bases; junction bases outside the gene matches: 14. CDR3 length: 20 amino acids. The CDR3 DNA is TGTGCCAGCAGTTTAGGGGCGGGAGGGCCGGTGCGGAGCTCCTACAATGAGCAGTTCTTC. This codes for CASSLGAGGPVRSSYNEQFF.

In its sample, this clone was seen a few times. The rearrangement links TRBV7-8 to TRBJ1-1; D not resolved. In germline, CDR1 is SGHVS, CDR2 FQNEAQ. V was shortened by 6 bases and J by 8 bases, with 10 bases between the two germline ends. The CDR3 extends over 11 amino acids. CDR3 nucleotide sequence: TGTGCCAGCAGAACGAGGCGGGAAGCTTTCTTT. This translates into CASRTRREAFF. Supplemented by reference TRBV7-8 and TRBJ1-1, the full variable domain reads GAGVSQSPRYKVAKRGQDVALRCDPISGHVSLFWYQQALGQGPEFLTYFQNEAQLDKSGLPSDRFFAERPEGSVSTLKIQRTQQEDSAVYLCASRTRREAFFGQGTRLTVV.

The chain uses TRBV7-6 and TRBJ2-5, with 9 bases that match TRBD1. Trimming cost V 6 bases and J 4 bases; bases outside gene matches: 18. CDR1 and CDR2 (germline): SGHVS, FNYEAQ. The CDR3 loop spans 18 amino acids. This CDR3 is CASSSRIWGQGGGETQYF. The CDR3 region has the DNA TGTGCCAGCAGTTCCCGAATATGGGGACAGGGAGGAGGAGAGACCCAGTACTTC. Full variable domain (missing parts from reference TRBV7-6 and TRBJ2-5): GAGVSQSPRYKVTKRGQDVALRCDPISGHVSLYWYRQALGQGPEFLTYFNYEAQQDKSGLPNDRFSAERPEGSISTLTIQRTEQRDSAMYRCASSSRIWGQGGGETQYFGPGTRLLVL.

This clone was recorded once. DNA for the CDR3: TGTGCCACCGGACTAGCGGGTCCCTACGAGCAGTACTTC. It specifies CATGLAGPYEQYF. The chain joins TRBV27 to TRBJ2-7, with 11 bases aligning to TRBD2. This CDR3 comprises 13 residues. V shed 10 bases and J 2 bases; nucleotides not matched to a gene: 4. Per the germline V gene, CDR1 is MNHEY and CDR2 is SMNVEV (reference sequence).

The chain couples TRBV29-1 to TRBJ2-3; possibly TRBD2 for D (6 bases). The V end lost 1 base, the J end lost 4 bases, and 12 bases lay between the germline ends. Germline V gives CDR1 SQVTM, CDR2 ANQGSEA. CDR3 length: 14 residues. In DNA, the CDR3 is TGCAGCGTTGAAGGGCGGGAAGTGGCAGATACGCAGTATTTT. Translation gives CSVEGREVADTQYF.

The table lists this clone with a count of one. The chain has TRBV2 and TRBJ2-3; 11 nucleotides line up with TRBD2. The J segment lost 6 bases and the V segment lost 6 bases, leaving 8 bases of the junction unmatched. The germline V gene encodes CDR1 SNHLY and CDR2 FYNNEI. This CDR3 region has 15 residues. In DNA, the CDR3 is TGTGCCAGCAGAGGAATAGCGGGAGGGCTGGATACGCAGTATTTT. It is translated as CASRGIAGGLDTQYF. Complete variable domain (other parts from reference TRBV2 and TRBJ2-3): EPEVTQTPSHQVTQMGQEVILRCVPISNHLYFYWYRQILGQKVEFLVSFYNNEISEKSEIFDDQFSVERPDGSNFTLKIRSTKLEDSAMYFCASRGIAGGLDTQYFGPGTRLTVL.

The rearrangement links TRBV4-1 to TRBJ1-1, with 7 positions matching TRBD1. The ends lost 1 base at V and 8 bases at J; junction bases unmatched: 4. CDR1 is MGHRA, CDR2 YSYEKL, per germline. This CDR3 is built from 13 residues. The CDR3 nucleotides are TGCGCCAGCAGCCAAGGGGGACAGCTAGAAGCTTTCTTT. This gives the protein CASSQGGQLEAFF.

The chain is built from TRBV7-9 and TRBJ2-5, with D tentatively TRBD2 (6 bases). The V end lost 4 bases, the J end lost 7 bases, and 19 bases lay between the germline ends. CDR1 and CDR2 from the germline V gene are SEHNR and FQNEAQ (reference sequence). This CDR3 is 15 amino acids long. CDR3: CASSSVAPGEWTQYF. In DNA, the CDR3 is TGTGCCAGCAGCTCGGTGGCCCCGGGAGAATGGACCCAGTACTTC.

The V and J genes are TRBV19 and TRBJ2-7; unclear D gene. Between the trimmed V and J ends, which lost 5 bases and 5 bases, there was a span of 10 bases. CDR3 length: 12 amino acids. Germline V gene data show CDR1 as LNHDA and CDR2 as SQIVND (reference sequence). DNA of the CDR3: TGTGCCAGTAGTCCAGGCTTTAACGAGCAGTACTTC. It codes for CASSPGFNEQYF.

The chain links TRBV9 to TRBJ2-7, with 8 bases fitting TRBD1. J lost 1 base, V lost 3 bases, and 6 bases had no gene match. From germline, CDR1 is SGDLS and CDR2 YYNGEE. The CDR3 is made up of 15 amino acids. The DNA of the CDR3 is TGTGCCAGCAGCGCGTCGACAGGGGCGTCCTACGAGCAGTACTTC. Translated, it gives CASSASTGASYEQYF.

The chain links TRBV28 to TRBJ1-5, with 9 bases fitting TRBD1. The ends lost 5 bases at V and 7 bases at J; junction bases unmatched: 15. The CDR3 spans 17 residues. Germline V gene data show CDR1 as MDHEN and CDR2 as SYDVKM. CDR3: CASSGLRDRDSEQPQHF. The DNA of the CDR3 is TGTGCCAGCAGTGGCCTCCGGGACAGGGACTCGGAGCAGCCCCAGCATTTT. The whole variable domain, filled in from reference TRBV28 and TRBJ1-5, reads DVKVTQSSRYLVKRTGEKVFLECVQDMDHENMFWYRQDPGLGLRLIYFSYDVKMKEKGDIPEGYSVSREKKERFSLILESASTNQTSMYLCASSGLRDRDSEQPQHFGDGTRLSIL.

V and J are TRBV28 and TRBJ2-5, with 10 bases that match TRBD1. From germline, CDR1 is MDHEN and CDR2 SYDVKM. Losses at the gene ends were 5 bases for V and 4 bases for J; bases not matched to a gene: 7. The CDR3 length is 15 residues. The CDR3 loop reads CASSPDRGIVETQYF. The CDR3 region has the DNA TGTGCCAGCAGTCCGGACAGGGGGATTGTAGAGACCCAGTACTTC.

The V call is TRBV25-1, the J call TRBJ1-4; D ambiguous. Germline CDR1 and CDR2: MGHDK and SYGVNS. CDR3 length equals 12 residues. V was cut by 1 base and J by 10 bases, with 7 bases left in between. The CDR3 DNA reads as TGTGCCAGCAGTGAATCGCCCAGAAAACTGTTTTTT. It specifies CASSESPRKLFF.

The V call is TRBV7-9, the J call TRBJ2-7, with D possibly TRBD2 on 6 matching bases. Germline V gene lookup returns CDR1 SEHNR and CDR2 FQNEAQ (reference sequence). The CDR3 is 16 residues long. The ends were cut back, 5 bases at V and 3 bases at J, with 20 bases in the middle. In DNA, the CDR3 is TGTGCCAGCAGCCCTTACGACCAGAAGGGAGGCTACGAGCAGTACTTC. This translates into CASSPYDQKGGYEQYF.

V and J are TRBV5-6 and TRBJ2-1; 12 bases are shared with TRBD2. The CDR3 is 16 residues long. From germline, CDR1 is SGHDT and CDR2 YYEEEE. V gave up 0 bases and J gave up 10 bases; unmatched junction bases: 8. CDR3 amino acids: CASSLGASGRAGEQFF. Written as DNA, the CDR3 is TGTGCCAGCAGCTTGGGGGCTAGCGGGAGGGCCGGAGAGCAGTTCTTC.